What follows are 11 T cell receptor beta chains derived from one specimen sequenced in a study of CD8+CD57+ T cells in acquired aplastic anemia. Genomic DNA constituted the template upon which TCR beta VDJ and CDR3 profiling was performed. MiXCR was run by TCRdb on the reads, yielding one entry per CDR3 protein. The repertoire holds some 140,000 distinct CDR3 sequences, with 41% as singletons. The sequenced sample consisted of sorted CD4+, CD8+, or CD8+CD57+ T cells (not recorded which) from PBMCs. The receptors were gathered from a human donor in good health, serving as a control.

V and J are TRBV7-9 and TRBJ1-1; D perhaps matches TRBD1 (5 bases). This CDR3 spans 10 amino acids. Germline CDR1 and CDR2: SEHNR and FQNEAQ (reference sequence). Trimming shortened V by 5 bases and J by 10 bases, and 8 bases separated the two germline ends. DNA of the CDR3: TGTGCCAGCAGCCCTGGGGGAGCTTTCTTT. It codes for CASSPGGAFF.

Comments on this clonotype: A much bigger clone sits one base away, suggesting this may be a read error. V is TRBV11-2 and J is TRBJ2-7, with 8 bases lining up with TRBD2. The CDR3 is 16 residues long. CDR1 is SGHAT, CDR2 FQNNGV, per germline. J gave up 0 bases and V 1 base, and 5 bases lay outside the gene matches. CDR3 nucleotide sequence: TGTGCCAGCAGCTTAGTCACGGCGGGAGGCTCCTACGAGCAGTACTTC. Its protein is CASSLVTAGGSYEQYF.

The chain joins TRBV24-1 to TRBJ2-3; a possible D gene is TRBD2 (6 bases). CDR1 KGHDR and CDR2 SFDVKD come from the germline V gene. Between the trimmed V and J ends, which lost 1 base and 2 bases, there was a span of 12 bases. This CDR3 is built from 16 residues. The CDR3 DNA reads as TGTGCCACCAGTGATTTTGGGACTCTTGACACAGATACGCAGTATTTT. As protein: CATSDFGTLDTDTQYF.

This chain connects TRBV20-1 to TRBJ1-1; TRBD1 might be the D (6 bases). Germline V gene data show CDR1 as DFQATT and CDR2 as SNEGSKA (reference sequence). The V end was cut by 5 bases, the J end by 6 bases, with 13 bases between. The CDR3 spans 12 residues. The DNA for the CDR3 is TGCAGTGCTCTTCCGGGGGGCGCTGAAGCTTTCTTT. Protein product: CSALPGGAEAFF.

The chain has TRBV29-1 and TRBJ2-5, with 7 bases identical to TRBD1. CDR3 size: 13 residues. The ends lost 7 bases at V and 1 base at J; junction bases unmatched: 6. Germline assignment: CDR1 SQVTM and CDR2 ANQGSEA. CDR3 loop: CSAGTAPQETQYF. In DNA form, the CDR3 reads TGCAGCGCGGGGACAGCCCCCCAAGAGACCCAGTACTTC.

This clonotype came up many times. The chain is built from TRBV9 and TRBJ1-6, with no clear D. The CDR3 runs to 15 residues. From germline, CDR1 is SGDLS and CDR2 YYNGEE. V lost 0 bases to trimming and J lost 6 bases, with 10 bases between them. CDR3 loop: CASSVAAGGNSPLHF. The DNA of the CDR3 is TGTGCCAGCAGCGTAGCGGCAGGAGGTAATTCACCCCTCCACTTT.

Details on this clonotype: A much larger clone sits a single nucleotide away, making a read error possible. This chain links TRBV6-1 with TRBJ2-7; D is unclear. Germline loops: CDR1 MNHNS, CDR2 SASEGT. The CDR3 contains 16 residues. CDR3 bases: TGTGCCAGCAGTGACCATGCGTCGGGCCTCTCCCACGAGCAGTACTTC. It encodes CASSDHASGLSHEQYF.

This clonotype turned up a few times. CDR3 amino acids: CASRVPGSEEQYF. CDR3 sequence (DNA): TGTGCCAGCAGGGTGCCAGGGTCCGAGGAGCAGTACTTC. The rearrangement uses TRBV12-3 or TRBV12-4 and TRBJ2-7, with D perhaps matching TRBD1 (5 bases). The CDR3 covers 13 residues. Trimming stripped 6 bases from V and 7 bases from J, with 16 bases between.

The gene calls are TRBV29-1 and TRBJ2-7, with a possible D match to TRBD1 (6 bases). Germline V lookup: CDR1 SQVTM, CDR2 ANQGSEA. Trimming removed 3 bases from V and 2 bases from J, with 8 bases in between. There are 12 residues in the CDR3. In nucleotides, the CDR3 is TGCAGCGTTGAGGGGGCCACCTACGAGCAGTACTTC. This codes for CSVEGATYEQYF.

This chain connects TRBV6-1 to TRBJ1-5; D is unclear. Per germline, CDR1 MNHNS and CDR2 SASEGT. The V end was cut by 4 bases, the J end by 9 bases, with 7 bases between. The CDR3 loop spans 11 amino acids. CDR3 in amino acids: CASSVDRPQHF. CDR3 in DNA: TGTGCCAGCAGTGTCGATCGGCCCCAGCATTTT.

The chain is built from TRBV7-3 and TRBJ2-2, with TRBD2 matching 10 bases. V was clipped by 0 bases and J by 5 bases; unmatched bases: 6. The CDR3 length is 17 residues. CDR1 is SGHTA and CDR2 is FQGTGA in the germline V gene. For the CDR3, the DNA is TGTGCCAGCAGCTTAACATCTAGCGGGGGAGGAACCGGGGAGCTGTTTTTT. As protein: CASSLTSSGGGTGELFF.